This T cell receptor (beta chain) was recovered during a study of T-cell memory formation after mild COVID-19. V was pared by 0 bases and J by 10 bases, with 19 bases between. CDR1 LGHNA and CDR2 YNFKEQ come from the germline V gene. This CDR3 is built from 16 residues. MiXCR, applied by TCRdb to the 5' RACE reads, yields one record per CDR3 protein. The sample lists more than 400,000 distinct CDR3 sequences, about 18% occurring once. Sequenced input: PBMCs or a T cell subset sorted from them (not recorded which). The gene calls are TRBV4-2 and TRBJ2-1; the D gene is possibly TRBD2 (5 bases). The origin of this receptor is an adult woman who had mild COVID-19 (a few samples of this study predate the infection). Cell type and time point are not known. CDR3 amino acids: CASSQDLFRGSGEQFF. Written as DNA, the CDR3 is TGTGCCAGCAGCCAAGATTTGTTTCGAGGGAGTGGAGAGCAGTTCTTC.